Listed here are 29 T cell receptor beta chains from one sample, sequenced in a study of cytomegalovirus exposure and HLA in healthy donors. It was with 60 Vbeta and 13 Jbeta primers that the PCR ran. Some clones are missing from TCRdb's copy, which holds only in-frame ones; the method was immunoSEQ multiplex PCR. The clone table shows approximately 180,000 clones, with the ten largest holding almost 6.5%. What was sequenced was PBMCs. Receptors were obtained from a man between 25 and 39 years old in good health and CMV-seronegative.

The gene calls are TRBV18 and TRBJ2-7; TRBD1 aligns across 7 bases. The CDR3 sequence is 17 residues long. Germline lookup yields CDR1 KGHSH and CDR2 LQKENI. V lost 6 bases to trimming and J lost 0 bases; unmatched junction nucleotides: 14. CDR3 amino acids: CASSSGLDRVYSYEQYF. The DNA of the CDR3 is TGTGCCAGCTCGTCCGGACTTGACAGGGTTTACTCCTACGAGCAGTACTTC.

The chain has TRBV21-1 and TRBJ1-1. TRBV21-1 is recorded as a pseudogene. The CDR3 consists of 15 residues. CDR3 sequence reads: CASIFKGVLNTEAFF. The CDR3 DNA is TGTGCCAGCATCTTTAAGGGAGTATTGAACACTGAAGCTTTCTTT.

The gene calls are TRBV6-1 and TRBJ1-5; D is uncertain. The CDR3 covers 15 residues. In germline, CDR1 is MNHNS, CDR2 SASEGT. The V and J ends lost 6 bases and 7 bases respectively, with 19 bases between them. The CDR3 DNA reads as TGTGCCAGCAGCGAGACCCAAATAGCGAACCAGCCCCAGCATTTT. It specifies CASSETQIANQPQHF.

The chain links TRBV25-1 to TRBJ2-1; the D gene is possibly TRBD2 (5 bases). This CDR3 spans 14 amino acids. Germline V CDR1 and CDR2: MGHDK, SYGVNS. Trimming removed 0 bases from V and 8 bases from J, with 11 bases in between. CDR3 sequence: CASSEYRGSDEQFF. The CDR3 nucleotides are TGTGCCAGCAGTGAATATCGAGGGAGCGATGAGCAGTTCTTC. Full variable domain (rest looked up from reference TRBV25-1 and TRBJ2-1): EADIYQTPRYLVIGTGKKITLECSQTMGHDKMYWYQQDPGMELHLIHYSYGVNSTEKGDLSSESTVSRIRTEHFPLTLESARPSHTSQYLCASSEYRGSDEQFFGPGTRLTVL.

The V call is TRBV11-2, the J call TRBJ1-5; 7 nucleotides match TRBD1. CDR1 and CDR2 (germline): SGHAT, FQNNGV. V dropped 1 base and J dropped 7; count of bases not matched to a gene: 4. There are 14 residues in the CDR3. The CDR3 sequence: CASSLGRQGQPQHF. DNA of the CDR3: TGTGCCAGCAGCTTAGGCCGACAGGGACAGCCCCAGCATTTT.

This chain uses TRBV9 with TRBJ2-1, with 12 positions matching TRBD2. The CDR3 has 15 amino acids. Germline CDR1 reads SGDLS; CDR2 reads YYNGEE. V lost 3 bases and J lost 4; bases outside the gene matches: 2. The DNA of the CDR3 is TGTGCCAGCAGCGACCTAGCGGGAGGGTACAATGAGCAGTTCTTC. Its protein is CASSDLAGGYNEQFF.

This rearrangement joins TRBV28 to TRBJ1-2; no clear D. Between the trimmed V and J ends, which lost 3 bases and 3 bases, there was a span of 14 bases. Per germline, CDR1 MDHEN and CDR2 SYDVKM. This CDR3 is 15 amino acids long. The CDR3 DNA follows: TGTGCCAGCAGTTTCACCTGGACTGCCCACTATGGCTACACCTTC. Translation gives CASSFTWTAHYGYTF.

This rearrangement joins TRBV9 to TRBJ2-3; 7 bases line up with TRBD2. In germline, CDR1 is SGDLS, CDR2 YYNGEE. This CDR3 is built from 15 residues. J lost 1 base, V lost 3 bases, and 5 bases had no gene match. The CDR3 spells CASSETSRGTDTQYF. CDR3 coding DNA: TGTGCCAGCAGCGAGACTAGCAGGGGCACAGATACGCAGTATTTT.

The gene calls are TRBV4-3 and TRBJ1-2, with 7 bases lining up with TRBD1. Germline V gene sequence: CDR1 LGHNA, CDR2 YSLEER. V shed 0 bases, J shed 6 bases, and the junction held 13 bases outside the gene matches. There are 17 residues in the CDR3. As DNA, the CDR3 is TGCGCCAGCAGCCAAGATCCCCTAGGACAGGATATCGATGGCTACACCTTC. This translates into CASSQDPLGQDIDGYTF.

J is TRBJ2-5 and V is TRBV19; 7 bases agree with TRBD2. The CDR3 is made up of 15 amino acids. J was trimmed by 1 base and V by 5 bases; bases with no gene match: 7. Germline-derived CDR1 and CDR2 are LNHDA and SQIVND (reference sequence). CDR3 sequence (DNA): TGTGCCAGTAGTCCATCGACTAGCCCCCAAGAGACCCAGTACTTC. The encoded protein is CASSPSTSPQETQYF.

The DNA for the CDR3 is TGTGCCTGGAGTCTCAATAGCGGTCGAGAGACCCAGTACTTC. This gives the protein CAWSLNSGRETQYF. The chain carries TRBV30 and TRBJ2-5, with TRBD2 as a possible D gene (6 bases). Trimming pared 2 bases from V and 4 bases from J, leaving 14 bases between. This CDR3 contains 14 residues. Germline CDR1 GTSNPN, CDR2 SVGIG (reference sequence).

V and J are TRBV6-6 and TRBJ2-3; 7 bases are shared with TRBD2. The CDR3 is 13 amino acids. The V and J ends lost 5 bases and 9 bases, in that order; junction bases with no gene match: 8. Germline V lookup: CDR1 MNHNY, CDR2 SVGAGI (reference sequence). The CDR3 DNA reads TGTGCCAGCAGTGCCAACCGGGAGGTGACGCAGTATTTT. It codes for CASSANREVTQYF.

The CDR3 reads CASRLTGGDCGYTF. For the CDR3, the DNA is TGTGCCAGCAGGCTGACAGGGGGCGATTGTGGCTACACCTTC. The gene calls are TRBV21-1 and TRBJ1-2; TRBD1 is taken as the D call from the table, unchecked against the DNA. TRBV21-1 is described as a pseudogene. The CDR3 runs to 14 residues.

The CDR3 reads CASLDRYWETQYF. The CDR3 DNA reads TGTGCCAGCTTGGACAGATATTGGGAGACCCAGTACTTC. The gene calls are TRBV6-1 and TRBJ2-5, with D tentatively TRBD1 (6 bases). This CDR3 is 13 amino acids long. V lost 8 bases and J 5 bases, leaving 15 bases between the germline ends. From germline, CDR1 is MNHNS and CDR2 SASEGT.

The chain combines TRBV2 with TRBJ1-2, with a weak D call TRBD1 (6 bases). CDR1 and CDR2 (germline): SNHLY, FYNNEI. CDR3 length: 13 residues. Trimming left V 7 bases short and J 3 bases short, with 12 bases between. The CDR3 is CASTLDSDYGYTF. For the CDR3, the DNA is TGTGCCAGCACCTTGGACAGCGACTATGGCTACACCTTC.

This chain connects TRBV18 to TRBJ2-1, with TRBD2 identical over 10 bases. With 0 bases clipped from V and 6 bases from J, the junction kept 8 bases outside the gene matches. The CDR3 loop spans 17 amino acids. CDR1 KGHSH and CDR2 LQKENI come from the germline V gene. In DNA, the CDR3 is TGTGCCAGCTCACCACCGGGTAGCGGGAGGAGTGTCAATGAGCAGTTCTTC. As protein: CASSPPGSGRSVNEQFF.

V and J are TRBV11-3 and TRBJ1-2; D remains ambiguous. The germline V and J ends were trimmed by 4 bases and 8 bases, with 8 bases remaining between them. The germline CDR1 and CDR2 sequences are SGHNT and YENEEA. The CDR3 is 11 amino acids. The DNA of the CDR3 is TGTGCCAGCAGCTCGGGTGGAGGCTACACCTTC. Its protein product is CASSSGGGYTF.

CDR3 loop: CASSPPGEGTGELFF. In DNA form, the CDR3 reads TGTGCCAGCAGCCCCCCGGGGGAGGGCACCGGGGAGCTGTTTTTT. The J gene is TRBJ2-2, the V gene TRBV7-3, with TRBD2 matching over 7 bases. V trimming: 5 bases; J trimming: 4 bases; junction bases outside the gene matches: 7. The CDR3 totals 15 residues. The germline V gene encodes CDR1 SGHTA and CDR2 FQGTGA.

The chain is built from TRBV19 and TRBJ1-1; 10 bases are shared with TRBD1. Germline V gene lookup returns CDR1 LNHDA and CDR2 SQIVND (reference sequence). The CDR3 runs 14 residues. V lost 6 bases to trimming and J lost 3 bases; unmatched junction nucleotides: 4. Written as DNA, the CDR3 is TGTGCCAGTAGGCCGGGACAGGGGCACACTGAAGCTTTCTTT. It yields the protein CASRPGQGHTEAFF.

The chain links TRBV19 to TRBJ1-2, with a tentative D call TRBD1 (5 bases). In germline, CDR1 is LNHDA, CDR2 SQIVND (reference sequence). V lost 7 bases and J lost 3, with 15 bases in between. This CDR3 comprises 14 residues. The CDR3 loop is CASTYGPGDYGYTF. Written as DNA, the CDR3 is TGTGCCAGTACCTATGGTCCGGGGGACTATGGCTACACCTTC.

This chain's CDR3 is CASSLGTGAYGYTF. The CDR3 DNA is TGTGCCAGCAGCCTGGGGACAGGGGCCTATGGCTACACCTTC. The chain links TRBV7-2 to TRBJ1-2; 10 nucleotides align to TRBD1. The trim removed 5 bases at V and 4 bases at J, leaving 4 bases unmatched. CDR3 length equals 14 residues. Germline V lookup: CDR1 SGHTA, CDR2 FQGNSA.

The CDR3 reads CASSYSRDRTRGFF. In DNA form, the CDR3 reads TGTGCCAGCAGTTACTCAAGGGACAGGACTAGAGGTTTCTTT. The chain has TRBV6-6 and TRBJ1-1; 8 bases match TRBD1. CDR3 size: 14 residues. Per germline, CDR1 MNHNY and CDR2 SVGAGI (reference sequence). The ends lost 0 bases at V and 13 bases at J; junction bases unmatched: 10.

This chain links TRBV27 with TRBJ2-7; 9 bases map to TRBD1. The CDR3 is 16 amino acids. Germline trimming cut 6 bases from V and 1 base from J; bases unmatched to any gene: 10. The germline V gene encodes CDR1 MNHEY and CDR2 SMNVEV (reference sequence). The CDR3, as DNA: TGTGCCAGCAGCACCTACCGGGACAGGGCTTCCTACGAGCAGTACTTC. Its protein is CASSTYRDRASYEQYF.

The CDR3 bases are TGTGCCATCAGTCTACAGGAGCAGCTAAAAGCTTTCTTT. This gives the protein CAISLQEQLKAFF. The chain employs TRBV10-3 and TRBJ1-1; a weak D match, TRBD1 (5 bases). The CDR3 totals 13 residues. The V gene's germline CDR1 is ENHRY and CDR2 SYGVKD. V lost 5 bases and J 9 bases, leaving 16 bases between the germline ends.

The chain employs TRBV29-1 and TRBJ2-5; D unclear. Trimming took 7 bases from V and 0 from J, leaving 18 bases between them. Germline V gene data show CDR1 as SQVTM and CDR2 as ANQGSEA. There are 15 residues in the CDR3. CDR3 loop: CSAVFGGKYQETQYF. CDR3 bases: TGCAGCGCCGTATTCGGCGGTAAATACCAAGAGACCCAGTACTTC.

The chain uses TRBV11-2 and TRBJ1-1; TRBD1 is a possible D gene (6 bases). The germline gives CDR1 SGHAT, CDR2 FQNNGV. V was trimmed by 4 bases and J by 1 base, leaving 10 bases between them. The CDR3 runs to 14 residues. The CDR3 DNA sequence: TGTGCCAGCAGCTACAGGGAAACGAACACTGAAGCTTTCTTT. Amino acids: CASSYRETNTEAFF. The full variable domain, rest sourced from reference TRBV11-2 and TRBJ1-1, is EAGVAQSPRYKIIEKRQSVAFWCNPISGHATLYWYQQILGQGPKLLIQFQNNGVVDDSQLPKDRFSAERLKGVDSTLKIQPAKLEDSAVYLCASSYRETNTEAFFGQGTRLTVV.

The gene calls are TRBV7-9 and TRBJ1-5, with 7 bases identical to TRBD1. This CDR3 is built from 13 residues. Germline CDR1 is SEHNR and CDR2 is FQNEAQ (reference sequence). V lost 5 bases, J lost 4 bases, and 2 bases stayed unmatched. The CDR3 nucleotides are TGTGCCAGCAGCCCGGGACAGAATCAGCCCCAGCATTTT. Protein product: CASSPGQNQPQHF.

The chain joins TRBV5-1 to TRBJ1-5; D call uncertain. Trimming removed 2 bases from V and 1 base from J, with 13 bases in between. Germline CDR1 and CDR2: SGHRS and YFSETQ. This CDR3 comprises 16 residues. The CDR3 sequence is CASSLDRGPSNQPQHF. The CDR3 bases are TGCGCCAGCAGCTTAGATCGGGGTCCGAGCAATCAGCCCCAGCATTTT.

The chain combines TRBV4-3 with TRBJ2-5, with 9 bases aligning to TRBD1. The junction had 4 bases not matched to a gene; V was cut back by 0 bases and J by 5 bases. This CDR3 is built from 15 residues. Germline V gene sequence: CDR1 LGHNA, CDR2 YSLEER. In DNA, the CDR3 is TGCGCCAGCAGCCAAGATACAGGGGGCGCGGAGACCCAGTACTTC. Translated, it gives CASSQDTGGAETQYF.